This T cell receptor beta chain was captured by sequencing in a study of cytomegalovirus exposure and HLA in healthy donors. As regards this clone: What it recognizes is unknown.

The CDR3 contains 12 residues. Per germline, CDR1 MNHNS and CDR2 SASEGT. The V end lost 2 bases, the J end lost 7 bases, and 6 bases lay between the germline ends. The primer mix had 60 Vbeta and 13 Jbeta primers. TCRdb's copy holds only in-frame clones and misses some; the assay was immunoSEQ multiplex PCR. The sample carries approximately 140,000 clones, around 73% recorded once. Whole-study results and caveats: Other equally common chains were less clonally expanded than HLA-associated TCR beta chains, a later analysis showed.

This receptor was taken from a woman aged 40 to 50 in good health and CMV-seronegative. The chain links TRBV6-1 to TRBJ2-1, with D perhaps matching TRBD1 (5 bases). The sequenced material came from PBMCs. The CDR3 here is CASSEHRNEQFF. CDR3 sequence (DNA): TGTGCCAGCAGTGAACACAGGAATGAGCAGTTCTTC.